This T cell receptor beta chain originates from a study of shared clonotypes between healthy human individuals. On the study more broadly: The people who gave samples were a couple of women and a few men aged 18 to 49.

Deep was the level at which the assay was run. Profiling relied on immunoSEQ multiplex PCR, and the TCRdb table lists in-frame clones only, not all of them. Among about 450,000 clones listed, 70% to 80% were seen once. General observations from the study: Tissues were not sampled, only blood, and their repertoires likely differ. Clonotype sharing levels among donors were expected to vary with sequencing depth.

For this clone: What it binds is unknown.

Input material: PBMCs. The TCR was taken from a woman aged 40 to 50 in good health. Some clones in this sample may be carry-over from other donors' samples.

The CDR3 loop reads CAISDSNTEAFF. The DNA of the CDR3 is TGTGCCATCAGTGACTCGAACACTGAAGCTTTCTTT. The chain joins TRBV10-3 to TRBJ1-1; no definite D call. The CDR3 has 12 residues. The V gene lost 3 bases and the J gene lost 1 base, with 3 bases spanning the gap. CDR1 is ENHRY, CDR2 SYGVKD, per germline.